This T cell receptor (beta chain) appears in the sequencing data of a study of blood T cell repertoires in COVID-19. About the study: The United States, Italy and Spain supplied acute and convalescent COVID-19 samples.

In the authors' workflow: The authors estimated nucleated cell counts from reference gene primer amplification. Generated by immunoSEQ multiplex PCR, the TCRdb table keeps only in-frame clones and is missing some. The V and J calls and clone size are taken from that table; D and trimming were inferred from the DNA. Among 210,000 or so clones, approximately 84% were seen once, and the ten largest hold 1.9%. The sequenced material came from peripheral blood. This TCR was sampled from a man in his forties with active or convalescent COVID-19.

The CDR3, as DNA: TGTGCCAGTAGTGGGACAGAAAATTCACCCCTCCACTTT. This encodes CASSGTENSPLHF. The chain has TRBV19 and TRBJ1-6, with TRBD1 identical over 7 bases. V gave up 5 bases and J gave up 7 bases; unmatched junction bases: 2. There are 13 residues in the CDR3. CDR1 and CDR2 (germline): LNHDA, SQIVND (reference sequence). Drawing the rest from reference TRBV19 and TRBJ1-6, the complete variable domain is DGGITQSPKYLFRKEGQNVTLSCEQNLNHDAMYWYRQDPGQGLRLIYYSQIVNDFQKGDIAEGYSVSREKKESFPLTVTSAQKNPTAFYLCASSGTENSPLHFGNGTRLTVT.